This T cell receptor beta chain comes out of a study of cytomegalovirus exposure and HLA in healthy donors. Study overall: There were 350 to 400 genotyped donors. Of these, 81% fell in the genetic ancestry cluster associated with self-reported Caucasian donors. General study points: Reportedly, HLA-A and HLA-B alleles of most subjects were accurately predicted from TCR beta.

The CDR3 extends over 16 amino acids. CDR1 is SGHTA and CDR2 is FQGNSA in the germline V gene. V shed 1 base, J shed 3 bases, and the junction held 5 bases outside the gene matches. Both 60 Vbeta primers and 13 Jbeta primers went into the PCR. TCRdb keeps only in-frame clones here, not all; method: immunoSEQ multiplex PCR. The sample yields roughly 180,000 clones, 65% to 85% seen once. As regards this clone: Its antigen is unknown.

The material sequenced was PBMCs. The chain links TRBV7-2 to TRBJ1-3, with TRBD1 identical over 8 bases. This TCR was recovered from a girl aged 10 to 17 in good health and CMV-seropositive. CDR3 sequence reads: CASSLVPGGYGNTIYF. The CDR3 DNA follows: TGTGCCAGCAGCTTAGTACCAGGGGGCTATGGAAACACCATATATTTT.